These T cell receptor beta chains were read from a single sample in a study of blood T cell repertoires in COVID-19. Measured with immunoSEQ multiplex PCR; TCRdb has only the in-frame clones, and not every one. The repertoire has tens of thousands of clones, 86% of them found once; the top ten carry just under 7%. The source material was peripheral blood. Receptors originate from a man aged 50 to 60 with active COVID-19. Each CDR3 is given with its conserved first and last residue. The order of the fields is CDR3 length, J gene, D gene, V gene, clone size, CDR3 DNA, CDR3 protein. D genes are given only for firm matches. Rows may omit the clone size; those that give it use once, few, many or a size class.

11,TRBJ1-1,-,TRBV6-5,few,TGTGCCAGCAGTTCCGCGACAGAAGCTTTCTTT,CASSSATEAFF
14,TRBJ1-2,-,TRBV2,few,TGTGCCAGCAGTGGACAGGCTTTAAACTATGGCTACACCTTC,CASSGQALNYGYTF
17,TRBJ2-2,-,TRBV7-9,-,TGTGCCAGCAGCCCCAGGGGAGGGCCTCCTAGCACCGGGGAGCTGTTTTTT,CASSPRGGPPSTGELFF
15,TRBJ2-3,TRBD1,TRBV6-5,-,TGTGCCAGCGCGTACAGGGGGCAAAGCACAGATACGCAGTATTTT,CASAYRGQSTDTQYF
14,TRBJ1-2,-,TRBV3-1/TRBV3-2,once,TGTGCCAGCAGCCAAGGGGGGGGGCGCGGCGGCTACACCTTC,CASSQGGGRGGYTF
13,TRBJ2-7,TRBD1,TRBV7-2,-,TGTGCCAGCAGCGGACAGGGGTGGGGCGAGCAGTACTTC,CASSGQGWGEQYF
13,TRBJ2-7,-,TRBV7-3,-,TGTGCCAGCAGCTTATCCGCGTCCTACGAGCAGTACTTC,CASSLSASYEQYF
15,TRBJ1-3,-,TRBV9,-,TGTGCCAGCAGCGTAGCGACGGGGATTGGAAACACCATATATTTT,CASSVATGIGNTIYF
15,TRBJ2-3,TRBD1,TRBV27,-,TGTGCCAGCAGTCACAGGGGGCTCGGCACAGATACGCAGTATTTT,CASSHRGLGTDTQYF
16,TRBJ2-2,TRBD2,TRBV7-2,-,TGTGCCAGCAGCTCTACTAGCGGGAGGGCCAGGGGGGAGCTGTTTTTT,CASSSTSGRARGELFF
17,TRBJ1-6,TRBD1,TRBV27,-,TGTGCCAGCAGTCCAGGGGTTTTACGCAGGGGGCGATCACCCCTCCACTTT,CASSPGVLRRGRSPLHF